These 7 T cell receptor beta chains originate from one sample sequenced in a study of circulating and synovial CD4+ cells in juvenile arthritis. Clones were sequenced by immunoSEQ multiplex PCR, and TCRdb holds only the in-frame ones, with some missing. The table has approximately 36,000 clones, 94% seen once. The sequenced sample consisted of CD4+ T cells from blood. These TCRs come from a human donor with juvenile idiopathic arthritis.

This chain connects TRBV30 to TRBJ1-1; no reliable D call. The CDR3 has 15 residues. Trimming cost V 5 bases and J 11 bases, with 27 bases left between them. CDR1 is GTSNPN, CDR2 SVGIG, per germline (reference sequence). The CDR3 region has the DNA TGTGCCTGGCTCAGGCGTGGGGAGGACCTGCCCCGGGCTTTCTTT. Translation: CAWLRRGEDLPRAFF.

This clone has only one observation. The rearrangement uses TRBV7-2 and TRBJ2-3; a weak D match, TRBD2 (6 bases). V gave up 4 bases and J gave up 0 bases, with 14 bases separating them. CDR3 length equals 16 residues. Germline V gives CDR1 SGHTA, CDR2 FQGNSA. The CDR3, as DNA: TGTGCCAGCAGCTCGGGACTCTTCTATAGCACAGATACGCAGTATTTT. It translates to CASSSGLFYSTDTQYF.

This clone has only a few counts. The rearrangement joins TRBV2 to TRBJ2-5; TRBD1 matches 7 bases. This CDR3 spans 15 amino acids. Germline V lookup: CDR1 SNHLY, CDR2 FYNNEI. V gave up 6 bases and J gave up 2 bases; unmatched junction bases: 9. The CDR3 here is CASRTQGTAQETQYF. In DNA, the CDR3 is TGTGCCAGCAGGACACAGGGGACAGCTCAAGAGACCCAGTACTTC.

The V gene is TRBV18, the J gene TRBJ1-3, with 7 positions matching TRBD1. J was trimmed by 4 bases and V by 4 bases; bases with no gene match: 10. There are 16 residues in the CDR3. Looked up from germline, CDR1 is KGHSH and CDR2 is LQKENI. The CDR3 sequence: CASSLTDRANGNTIYF. The CDR3 bases are TGTGCCAGCTCACTAACCGACAGGGCTAACGGAAACACCATATATTTT.

The chain is built from TRBV19 and TRBJ1-2; tentatively, D is TRBD1 (5 bases). Trimming removed 3 bases at V and 0 bases at J, with 11 bases between. The CDR3 sequence is 15 residues long. Germline V gene lookup returns CDR1 LNHDA and CDR2 SQIVND (reference sequence). CDR3 nucleotides: TGTGCCAGTAGTATGCGGCAGGGCGCTAACTATGGCTACACCTTC. This gives the protein CASSMRQGANYGYTF.

The V call is TRBV7-8, the J call TRBJ1-2; possibly TRBD1 for D (6 bases). CDR3 size: 14 residues. Trimming left V 0 bases short and J 1 base short, with 6 bases between. Germline V gene data show CDR1 as SGHVS and CDR2 as FQNEAQ. DNA of the CDR3: TGTGCCAGCAGCTTAGCAGGGGGTAACTATGGCTACACCTTC. Its protein product is CASSLAGGNYGYTF.

This clone was found once. This sequence joins TRBV18 and TRBJ2-7; TRBD1 agrees at 8 bases. The CDR3 extends over 14 amino acids. V lost 1 base, J lost 5 bases, and 4 bases stayed unmatched. Germline CDR1 is KGHSH and CDR2 is LQKENI. CDR3 protein: CASSPRTGTDEQYF. CDR3 coding DNA: TGTGCCAGCTCACCACGGACAGGGACCGACGAGCAGTACTTC.